These 4 T cell receptor beta chains were all obtained from the same sample, sequenced in a study of T cells after yellow fever vaccination. TCRdb re-derived calls from the 5' RACE reads in MiXCR, one entry per CDR3 protein. The table lists about 230,000 distinct CDR3 sequences, 6% to 8% of them singletons. The sample in question was CD4+ T cells sorted from PBMCs, obtained on the day of the yellow fever booster vaccination. These receptors were taken from a young man who received the YFV17D yellow fever vaccine.

Ten or more counts support this clonotype. The gene calls are TRBV6-1 and TRBJ2-1; D not resolved. Germline V CDR1 and CDR2: MNHNS, SASEGT. The V gene lost 6 bases and the J gene lost 15 bases, with 21 bases spanning the gap. The CDR3 is 13 residues long. The CDR3 coding sequence is TGTGCCAGCAGCCCACAAGAGGCAGGCAGGCGGTTCTTC. It specifies CASSPQEAGRRFF.

The rearrangement uses TRBV5-1 and TRBJ2-7; 7 nucleotides align to TRBD1. Germline V gene lookup returns CDR1 SGHRS and CDR2 YFSETQ. CDR3 length equals 15 residues. Trimming removed 0 bases from V and 4 bases from J; junction bases left unmatched: 7. The CDR3 loop is CASSLGAGQEYEQYF. The CDR3 DNA sequence: TGCGCCAGCAGCTTGGGCGCTGGACAGGAATACGAGCAGTACTTC.

For this clonotype: The junction does not match germline at one end; this may be a read error. Written as DNA, the CDR3 is TGTGCCAGCAGCCTAACTCGAGACTTCCCCGGGGAGCTGTTTTTT. This encodes CASSLTRDFPGELFF. The V and J genes are TRBV7-3 and TRBJ2-2; no clear D. The CDR3 is made up of 15 amino acids. Germline V gene lookup returns CDR1 SGHTA and CDR2 FQGTGA.

The chain carries TRBV29-1 and TRBJ2-3; 9 bases map to TRBD1. V gave up 5 bases and J gave up 4 bases; unmatched junction bases: 10. Germline values: CDR1 SQVTM, CDR2 ANQGSEA. This CDR3 has 15 residues. The CDR3 sequence: CSVPYRGRTADTQYF. CDR3 in DNA: TGCAGCGTTCCGTACAGGGGGCGCACCGCAGATACGCAGTATTTT.